This T cell receptor (beta chain) was captured by sequencing in a study of cytomegalovirus exposure and HLA in healthy donors. Whole-study context: Unique TCR beta sequences numbering 120 million or so came from about 180 million T cells in an earlier analysis.

The study ran its PCR with 60 Vbeta and 13 Jbeta primers. Per the study methods: The authors later counted roughly 77 million unique TCR beta chains, roughly 10 million of them shared. Sequenced by immunoSEQ multiplex PCR; TCRdb stores in-frame clones only, minus some. That table is the source of V, J and clone size, and D and trimming were worked out from the DNA. The sample carries fewer than 200,000 clones, around 90% recorded once. Broader study findings: TCR beta V segments were, for the most part, productive about 87% or about 30% of the time in an earlier analysis. In a later analysis, productive TCRs from donors in an Asian-associated ancestry cluster reportedly carried fewer N-insertions than the cohort mean.

The CDR3 consists of 17 residues. Per the germline V gene, CDR1 is MDHEN and CDR2 is SYDVKM. The germline V and J ends were trimmed by 6 bases and 0 bases, with 18 bases remaining between them. A remark on this clone: Its antigen is undetermined.

Sample: PBMCs. This rearrangement joins TRBV28 to TRBJ2-1, with D perhaps matching TRBD2 (5 bases). The TCR originated in a boy aged 2 to 9 in good health and CMV-seronegative. CDR3: CASSYNPRVSSYNEQFF. In nucleotides, the CDR3 is TGTGCCAGCAGCTATAATCCGAGGGTGAGCTCCTACAATGAGCAGTTCTTC.